Listed below are T cell receptor beta chains from one sample, sequenced in a study of T cells in Graves' hyperthyroidism and ophthalmopathy. In TCRdb, the multiplex PCR reads were re-called with MiXCR into one record per CDR3 protein. The top ten hold 7.7% of the sample, which has around 420,000 distinct CDR3 sequences, about a sixth seen once. The source material was blood. The receptors were sampled from a woman younger than 30 with Graves' hyperthyroidism. Both conserved end residues are part of each CDR3. D genes are given only for firm matches. Only part of the rows carry a size: once, few, many, or a class if the clone is expanded.

clone size	V gene	J gene	D gene	CDR3 protein	CDR3 DNA
many	TRBV20-1	TRBJ2-3	TRBD2	CSAMTSVRTDTQYF	TGCAGTGCTATGACTAGCGTGCGCACAGATACGCAGTATTTT
few	TRBV7-9	TRBJ2-6	.	CASSNRVTSSGANVLTF	TGTGCCAGCAGCAACAGGGTGACGAGCTCTGGGGCCAACGTCCTGACTTTC
many	TRBV7-9	TRBJ1-2	TRBD1	CASSFGTGYGYTF	TGTGCCAGCAGTTTCGGGACAGGGTATGGCTACACCTTC
many	TRBV25-1	TRBJ1-2	.	CASSNAPHYGYTF	TGTGCCAGCAGTAACGCTCCCCACTATGGCTACACCTTC
many	TRBV5-1	TRBJ2-7	.	CASSLDQGNYEQYF	TGCGCCAGCAGCTTGGACCAGGGGAACTACGAGCAGTACTTC
once	TRBV20-1	TRBJ1-1	.	CSASGRGRTMNTEAFF	TGCAGTGCTAGTGGTAGGGGCCGAACTATGAACACTGAAGCTTTCTTT
.	TRBV6-5	TRBJ1-3	.	CASSYSHSSGNTIYF	TGTGCCAGCAGTTACTCTCACAGCTCTGGAAACACCATATATTTT
many	TRBV10-3	TRBJ1-2	TRBD1	CATRDREGGDYGYTF	TGTGCCACTCGGGACAGGGAAGGCGGGGACTATGGCTACACCTTC
.	TRBV7-3	TRBJ1-6	.	CASSRTPGSPLHF	TGTGCCAGCAGCCGAACGCCGGGGTCACCCCTCCACTTT
many	TRBV12-3/TRBV12-4	TRBJ2-5	.	CASSTGAGERETQYF	TGTGCCAGCTCGACAGGGGCGGGGGAGCGGGAGACCCAGTACTTC
many	TRBV10-3	TRBJ1-1	.	CAIGASGGADTEAFF	TGTGCCATCGGGGCCTCCGGGGGCGCGGACACTGAAGCTTTCTTT
many	TRBV20-1	TRBJ1-2	TRBD1	CSAPTGYGYTF	TGCAGTGCCCCGACAGGGTACGGCTACACCTTC
few	TRBV15	TRBJ2-5	.	CATSREGETQYF	TGTGCCACCAGCAGAGAGGGGGAGACCCAGTACTTC
.	TRBV7-2	TRBJ2-5	.	CASSFRNGETQYF	TGTGCCAGCAGCTTTCGTAACGGAGAGACCCAGTACTTC
many	TRBV12-3/TRBV12-4	TRBJ1-5	.	CASSLEAGSYSNQPQHF	TGTGCCAGCAGTTTAGAGGCAGGCTCCTATAGCAATCAGCCCCAGCATTTT
many	TRBV2	TRBJ2-3	TRBD2	CASSFLAGSTDTQYF	TGTGCCAGCTCTTTTCTAGCGGGCAGCACAGATACGCAGTATTTT
many	TRBV20-1	TRBJ1-1	.	CSARDLYAENTEAFF	TGCAGTGCTAGAGATTTATATGCAGAGAACACTGAAGCTTTCTTT
few	TRBV25-1	TRBJ2-1	TRBD2	CASSAWTSGRGNEQFF	TGTGCCAGCAGTGCCTGGACTAGCGGGAGGGGCAATGAGCAGTTCTTC
.	TRBV19	TRBJ2-7	.	CASDTTGEGTYEQYF	TGTGCCAGTGACACAACGGGGGAAGGCACCTACGAGCAGTACTTC
.	TRBV11-2	TRBJ2-4	.	CASSLLAGGTKLAKNIQYF	TGTGCCAGCAGCTTACTGGCCGGCGGGACCAAATTAGCCAAAAACATTCAGTACTTC
.	TRBV5-1	TRBJ1-2	TRBD1	CASSFRYFDRAYGYTF	TGCGCCAGCAGCTTCCGATACTTTGACAGGGCATATGGCTACACCTTC
.	TRBV5-1	TRBJ2-5	.	CASSLRRERLLEETQYF	TGCGCCAGCAGCTTGCGAAGGGAAAGGCTCCTGGAAGAGACCCAGTACTTC
many	TRBV29-1	TRBJ2-7	TRBD2	CSVRMLAGDHYEQYF	TGCAGCGTTAGGATGTTGGCGGGGGATCACTACGAGCAGTACTTC
.	TRBV6-5	TRBJ2-1	.	CASSYSNQPRGLRFF	TGTGCCAGCAGTTACTCGAATCAGCCGCGGGGCTTACGGTTCTTC
many	TRBV3-1	TRBJ2-5	.	CASSQDLDGVAWETQYF	TGTGCCAGCAGCCAAGATCTCGACGGAGTAGCTTGGGAGACCCAGTACTTC
many	TRBV5-6	TRBJ2-7	.	CASSLFSVSPYEQYF	TGTGCCAGCAGCTTGTTCTCAGTATCCCCCTACGAGCAGTACTTC
.	TRBV15	TRBJ1-1	.	CATSRDRYRGGEAFF	TGTGCCACCAGCAGAGATAGATACCGGGGGGGTGAAGCTTTCTTT
many	TRBV5-1	TRBJ2-7	TRBD1	CASTRGQGSYEQYF	TGCGCCAGCACCCGAGGACAGGGATCCTACGAGCAGTACTTC
many	TRBV28	TRBJ1-4	.	CASQGDEKLFF	TGTGCCAGCCAAGGGGACGAAAAACTGTTTTTT
.	TRBV27	TRBJ1-3	.	CASSFTGLGNTIYF	TGTGCCAGCAGTTTCACAGGGCTCGGAAACACCATATATTTT
.	TRBV20-1	TRBJ1-3	.	CSAITGSGNTIYF	TGCAGTGCTATCACAGGGTCCGGAAACACCATATATTTT
many	TRBV11-3	TRBJ2-7	TRBD1	CASSGRTGKSYEQYF	TGTGCCAGCAGTGGTAGGACAGGGAAATCCTACGAGCAGTACTTC
.	TRBV7-9	TRBJ2-1	TRBD2	CASSLRQGLAGGDEQFF	TGTGCCAGCAGCTTACGACAGGGACTAGCGGGAGGGGATGAGCAGTTCTTC
many	TRBV7-2	TRBJ1-1	.	CASSLAATVETEAFF	TGTGCCAGCAGCTTAGCGGCGACTGTGGAGACTGAAGCTTTCTTT
many	TRBV2	TRBJ2-4	TRBD2	CASEPGTRVDIQYF	TGTGCCAGCGAACCCGGGACTAGAGTAGACATTCAGTACTTC
few	TRBV4-2	TRBJ1-4	.	CASSQGPRGEKLFF	TGTGCCAGCAGCCAAGGGCCACGAGGGGAAAAATTGTTTTTT
.	TRBV20-1	TRBJ2-3	TRBD2	CSSSSSGGGDTQYF	TGCAGTTCTAGTTCCAGCGGGGGGGGGGATACGCAGTATTTT
many	TRBV20-1	TRBJ2-2	.	CSARVSNTGELFF	TGCAGTGCTAGGGTCTCGAACACCGGGGAGCTGTTTTTT
many	TRBV5-5	TRBJ2-1	.	CASSPLEGGSYNEQFF	TGTGCCAGCAGCCCCTTAGAGGGGGGCTCCTACAATGAGCAGTTCTTC
.	TRBV5-5	TRBJ1-1	.	CASSLYDTEAFF	TGTGCCAGCAGCCTGTACGACACTGAAGCTTTCTTT
many	TRBV7-2	TRBJ1-3	TRBD1	CASSLSGQGHSGNTIYF	TGTGCCAGCAGCTTATCGGGACAGGGCCACTCTGGAAACACCATATATTTT